Listed here is a single TCR beta chain. Membership in each cohort depended on participant-reported clinical history. Resolution of symptoms, clearance, or two negative PCRs was present in recovered Cohort 3 donors. These data come from a study of blood T cell repertoires in COVID-19. Study information: There were acute and convalescent COVID-19 samples, and they came from the United States, Italy and Spain.

TCRdb keeps only in-frame clones here, not all; method: immunoSEQ multiplex PCR. The sample lists 250,000 to 350,000 clones, 80% to 90% occurring once. The source material was PBMCs or T cells enriched from blood (not recorded which). The TCR was taken from a woman between 25 and 40 years old who had recovered from COVID-19.

The CDR3 sequence is CASSWGQGNTEAFF. The CDR3 DNA sequence: TGCGCCAGCAGCTGGGGACAGGGGAACACTGAAGCTTTCTTT. The chain has TRBV5-1 and TRBJ1-1; TRBD1 matches 9 bases. The V gene end was trimmed by 3 bases and the J gene end by 1 base; junction bases not matched to a gene: 1. The CDR3 runs 14 residues. The germline V gene encodes CDR1 SGHRS and CDR2 YFSETQ.